This T cell receptor (beta chain) appears in the sequencing data of a study of blood T cell repertoires in COVID-19. Methods used by the authors: Amplified reference gene primers provided the basis for estimating nucleated cell counts. The table came from immunoSEQ multiplex PCR; TCRdb's copy has only in-frame clones and leaves some out. V, J and clone size were drawn from that table, and D and trimming were deduced from the DNA. The sample lists roughly 120,000 clones, less than 90% seen once, with 6% to 9.5% in the top ten. This clone was seen a single time. CDR1 is MNHEY and CDR2 is SMNVEV in the germline V gene (reference sequence). Trimming cost V 6 bases and J 3 bases, with 20 bases left between them. This CDR3 region has 16 residues.

The specimen was peripheral blood. The chain employs TRBV27 and TRBJ1-2; no clear D gene. The receptor was derived from a man in his 70s who had recovered from COVID-19. The CDR3 DNA is TGTGCCAGCAGCTACCCACCGTCCGGCGGAGACTATGGCTACACCTTC. Its translation: CASSYPPSGGDYGYTF.